This T cell receptor beta chain was sequenced during a study of T cells in Graves' hyperthyroidism and ophthalmopathy. The table lists this clonotype with a few counts. Patients having uncontrolled infection, another autoimmune disease, pregnancy or lactation were not included. The CDR3 is 14 amino acids. The ends lost 6 bases at V and 7 bases at J; junction bases unmatched: 9. Amplification of TCR beta CDR3 regions was performed using RNA transcripts as template. The HTBI primer set was used in a first-round RT-PCR of the TCR CDR3. TCRdb re-called the multiplex PCR reads with MiXCR, one entry per CDR3 protein. The data hold over 400,000 distinct CDR3 sequences, with 22% observed a single time.

The sample comprised blood. The TCR was taken from a woman in her 70s with Graves' ophthalmopathy. The chain recombines TRBV12-3 or TRBV12-4 with TRBJ2-4, with 7 bases fitting TRBD2. The CDR3 coding sequence is TGTGCCAGCAGGTCTTTGCGGGAGAGGAACATTCAGTACTTC. This translates into CASRSLRERNIQYF.